The 9 T cell receptor beta chains listed next were all sequenced from one sample in a study of blood T cell repertoires in COVID-19 (dated by TCRdb to 2018 to 2020). Preparation of the library involved the immunoSEQ multiplex PCR assay. TCRdb provides this immuneACCESS table in a form limited to in-frame rearrangements. Some clones are lacking; in checked studies, under half of them reflect an unresolved V gene, and why the rest are absent is not known. The table for this sample lists about 190,000 clones; almost 85% of them were counted only once. Clones ranked in the top ten supply more than 4.5% of the sample. Sequenced sample: peripheral blood. The receptors stem from a woman between 70 and 85 years old with active or convalescent COVID-19.

The rearrangement links TRBV9 to TRBJ2-5; D is unclear. The CDR3 is 14 residues long. The germline gives CDR1 SGDLS, CDR2 YYNGEE. The germline V and J ends were trimmed by 3 bases and 1 base, with 10 bases remaining between them. This chain's CDR3 is CASSATNFQETQYF. The DNA for the CDR3 is TGTGCCAGCAGCGCGACAAACTTCCAAGAGACCCAGTACTTC.

This clone turned up a few times. The DNA of the CDR3 is TGTGCCAGCAGCTCTGGACAGGGCCCCTACACTGAAGCTTTCTTT. Encoded protein: CASSSGQGPYTEAFF. The chain uses TRBV11-2 and TRBJ1-1; 8 bases are shared with TRBD1. Germline loops: CDR1 SGHAT, CDR2 FQNNGV. The CDR3 consists of 15 residues. Unmatched junction bases numbered 7, after V lost 4 bases and J lost 3 bases.

The genes are TRBV7-3 and TRBJ2-5; 9 positions agree with TRBD1. The germline V gene has CDR1 SGHTA and CDR2 FQGTGA. This CDR3 spans 15 amino acids. Trimming at V came to 5 bases and at J to 1 base, leaving 5 bases not matched to a gene. The CDR3 region has the DNA TGTGCCAGCAGCCGGGACAGGGATCCCCAAGAGACCCAGTACTTC. Encoded protein: CASSRDRDPQETQYF. The full variable domain, rest sourced from reference TRBV7-3 and TRBJ2-5, is GAGVSQTPSNKVTEKGKYVELRCDPISGHTALYWYRQSLGQGPEFLIYFQGTGAADDSGLPNDRFFAVRPEGSVSTLKIQRTERGDSAVYLCASSRDRDPQETQYFGPGTRLLVL.

The chain has TRBV10-2 and TRBJ1-2; D remains unclear. CDR3 length: 13 amino acids. Trimming removed 4 bases at V and 5 bases at J, with 11 bases between. The germline gives CDR1 WSHSY, CDR2 SAAADI. In DNA, the CDR3 is TGCGCCAGCAGTGCGGGCACGGGGTATGGCTACACCTTC. This codes for CASSAGTGYGYTF.

The gene calls are TRBV4-2 and TRBJ2-2; D is uncertain. Germline V gives CDR1 LGHNA, CDR2 YNFKEQ. Trimming left V 5 bases short and J 1 base short, with 8 bases between. The CDR3 covers 14 residues. CDR3 DNA sequence: TGTGCCAGCAGCGCCGAGGAGAACACCGGGGAGCTGTTTTTT. It translates to CASSAEENTGELFF.

This chain uses TRBV9 with TRBJ2-5; TRBD2 agrees at 7 bases. CDR1 is SGDLS and CDR2 is YYNGEE in the germline V gene. V gave up 0 bases and J gave up 5 bases; unmatched junction bases: 7. The CDR3 contains 15 residues. The CDR3 nucleotides are TGTGCCAGCAGCGTAGGGGTAGCGGGTGGGGAGACCCAGTACTTC. Translation: CASSVGVAGGETQYF.

The chain has TRBV6-5 and TRBJ1-2; TRBD1 aligns across 7 bases. Per the germline V gene, CDR1 is MNHEY and CDR2 is SVGAGI. The CDR3 length is 13 residues. V was pared by 10 bases and J by 8 bases, with 13 bases of the junction left unmatched. CDR3 protein: CATTGDRVRGYTF. CDR3 DNA: TGTGCCACCACCGGAGACAGGGTCAGAGGCTACACCTTC.

This clone was detected a few times. V usage is TRBV2 and J usage is TRBJ1-6; no clear D gene. V lost 10 bases and J 11 bases, leaving 15 bases between the germline ends. The length of the CDR3 is 12 residues. In germline, CDR1 is SNHLY, CDR2 FYNNEI. The CDR3 nucleotides are TGTGCCACCGCCAAAAGATCGGCACCCCTCCACTTT. Translation: CATAKRSAPLHF.

The chain employs TRBV27 and TRBJ2-5; D remains ambiguous. Trimming removed 2 bases from V and 13 bases from J, with 17 bases in between. The CDR3 runs to 13 residues. Per the germline V gene, CDR1 is MNHEY and CDR2 is SMNVEV (reference sequence). The CDR3 is CASSLRGVGTMYF. In nucleotides, the CDR3 is TGTGCCAGCAGTTTAAGAGGCGTTGGAACCATGTACTTC.